The T cell receptor (beta chain) described here comes from a study of shared clonotypes between healthy human individuals. Libraries were prepared by immunoSEQ multiplex PCR; TCRdb keeps only in-frame clonotypes and omits some of them. The data hold over 800,000 clones, with around 92% observed a single time. CD8 cells regarded as naive lacked CD45RO, were positively chosen for CCR7, and omitted terminally differentiated effector memory CD45RA+ cells. Broader study findings: Researchers found naive subsets generally carried larger estimated richness than memory subsets.

Regarding this clone: Its specificity is unknown.

Germline V lookup: CDR1 MNHEY, CDR2 SMNVEV (reference sequence). This CDR3 comprises 14 residues. The V end lost 6 bases, the J end lost 6 bases, and 17 bases lay between the germline ends. The chain recombines TRBV27 with TRBJ1-2, with D perhaps matching TRBD1 (5 bases). The receptor was derived from a man aged 25-40 years in good health. The source material was naive CD8+ T cells sorted from blood. The CDR3 DNA is TGTGCCAGCAGCTCCGGGGCATATGGCGATGGCTACACCTTC. Amino acid sequence: CASSSGAYGDGYTF.